The clone carrying this T cell receptor beta chain came up many times. The antigen is not known. V was pared by 2 bases and J by 8 bases, with 7 bases between. This CDR3 is built from 12 residues. Per the germline V gene, CDR1 is MDHEN and CDR2 is SYDVKM. PBMCs were derived from around 10 ml fresh peripheral blood. The record originates from a study of T cells in Graves' hyperthyroidism and ophthalmopathy. Study-wide results and limits: Most clonotypes that expanded in the thyroid above 0.001 also showed up in blood. It was a median around 6 months before onset that the model predicted ophthalmopathy.

Researchers took RNA transcripts and amplified the TCR beta CDR3 regions from them. The primer set for the first-round RT-PCR of the TCR CDR3 was HTBI. TCRdb reanalysed the multiplex PCR reads using MiXCR and keeps one entry per CDR3 protein. The table records approximately 590,000 distinct CDR3 sequences, around 16% of them present only once. Sequenced: blood. The TCR was taken from a woman in her 30s with Graves' hyperthyroidism. The gene calls are TRBV28 and TRBJ2-1; D unresolved. The CDR3 loop is CASSLQIHEQFF. The CDR3 region has the DNA TGTGCCAGCAGTTTACAGATCCATGAGCAGTTCTTC.